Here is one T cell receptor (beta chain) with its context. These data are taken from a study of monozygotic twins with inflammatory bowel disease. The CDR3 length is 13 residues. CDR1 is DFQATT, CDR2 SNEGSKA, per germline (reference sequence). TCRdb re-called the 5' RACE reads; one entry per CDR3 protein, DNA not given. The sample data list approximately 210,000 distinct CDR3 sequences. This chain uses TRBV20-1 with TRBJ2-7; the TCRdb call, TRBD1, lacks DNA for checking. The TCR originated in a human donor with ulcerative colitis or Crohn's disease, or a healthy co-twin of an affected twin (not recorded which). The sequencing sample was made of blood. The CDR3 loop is CSARLTGRPEQYF.